Below, 19 T cell receptor beta chains from the same sample are listed, as sequenced in a study of shared clonotypes between healthy human individuals. CD45RO-negative CD8 cells positively selected for CCR7 made up the naive population, which excluded terminally differentiated effector memory CD45RA+ cells. The method was immunoSEQ multiplex PCR; TCRdb's version includes in-frame clones alone and lacks a portion of them. The data contain around 1.9 million clones, about 94% of them seen just once; the ten biggest clones take up less than 2%. Material for sequencing was naive CD8+ T cells from PBMCs. These receptors came from a man aged 18 to 30 in good health. Some clones in this sample may be carry-over from other donors' samples.

CDR3 residues: CASSRTVGSTDYNEQFF. In DNA form, the CDR3 reads TGTGCCAGCAGCCGAACGGTTGGTTCAACAGACTACAATGAGCAGTTCTTC. This rearrangement joins TRBV5-6 to TRBJ2-1; no firm D call. Germline V gene sequence: CDR1 SGHDT, CDR2 YYEEEE. This CDR3 is 17 amino acids long. The V and J ends lost 4 bases and 3 bases respectively, with 20 bases between them.

The rearrangement joins TRBV18 to TRBJ2-7, with D perhaps matching TRBD1 (5 bases). Germline values: CDR1 KGHSH, CDR2 LQKENI. Trimming shortened V by 4 bases and J by 1 base, and 11 bases separated the two germline ends. This CDR3 spans 14 amino acids. The CDR3 DNA follows: TGTGCCAGCTCACTACAGGAGCTATCCTACGAGCAGTACTTC. Protein sequence: CASSLQELSYEQYF. The full variable domain, with the rest looked up from reference TRBV18 and TRBJ2-7, is NAGVMQNPRHLVRRRGQEARLRCSPMKGHSHVYWYRQLPEEGLKFMVYLQKENIIDESGMPKERFSAEFPKEGPSILRIQQVVRGDSAAYFCASSLQELSYEQYFGPGTRLTVT.

The chain links TRBV10-3 to TRBJ2-5; 7 bases agree with TRBD1. Germline assignment: CDR1 ENHRY and CDR2 SYGVKD. This CDR3 is 13 amino acids long. V shed 10 bases, J shed 2 bases, and the junction held 7 bases outside the gene matches. The chain's CDR3 is CATKGALQETQYF. The DNA of the CDR3 is TGTGCCACCAAGGGGGCCCTACAAGAGACCCAGTACTTC.

The rearrangement joins TRBV10-2 to TRBJ2-7; 14 nucleotides match TRBD2. The germline V gene encodes CDR1 WSHSY and CDR2 SAAADI. The CDR3 is 19 residues long. V lost 2 bases, J lost 5 bases, and 14 bases stayed unmatched. DNA for the CDR3: TGCGCCAGCAGTGAGAGGGGAAGGGGACTAGCGGGAGTCGGGAACGAGCAGTACTTC. It codes for CASSERGRGLAGVGNEQYF.

This chain connects TRBV10-3 to TRBJ1-4; D is ambiguous. Germline values: CDR1 ENHRY, CDR2 SYGVKD. V was clipped by 8 bases and J by 4 bases, with 14 bases between them. The CDR3 is made up of 14 amino acids. The CDR3 loop reads CAIRPQLHNEKLFF. CDR3 nucleotide sequence: TGTGCCATCCGTCCACAGTTACATAATGAAAAACTGTTTTTT.

The CDR3 sequence is CASSSSGTRGTQYF. In DNA, the CDR3 is TGTGCCAGCAGCTCCTCCGGGACGAGGGGTACGCAGTATTTT. J is TRBJ2-3 and V is TRBV6-5; D is possibly TRBD1 or TRBD2 (5 bases each). V lost 6 bases and J lost 8, with 18 bases in between. CDR1 and CDR2 from the germline V gene are MNHEY and SVGAGI. This CDR3 contains 14 residues.

CDR3 sequence: CASSVHMNQPQHF. CDR3 bases: TGTGCCAGCAGTGTTCACATGAATCAGCCCCAGCATTTT. This chain connects TRBV28 to TRBJ1-5; D is undetermined. Trimming removed 5 bases from V and 4 bases from J, with 9 bases in between. The CDR3 loop spans 13 amino acids. CDR1 is MDHEN and CDR2 is SYDVKM in the germline V gene.

A word on this clone: The junction does not match germline at one end; this may be a read error. This chain links TRBV7-9 with TRBJ2-1, with D perhaps matching TRBD1 or TRBD2 (6 bases each). This CDR3 comprises 15 residues. Looked up from germline, CDR1 is SEHNR and CDR2 is FQNEAQ (reference sequence). For the CDR3, the DNA is TGTGCCAGCAGTTTAGGGGGGTTTTTCTACAATGAGCAGTTCTTC. As protein: CASSLGGFFYNEQFF.

In regard to this clone: The same CDR3 is also encoded by other DNA sequences in this sample. V is TRBV28 and J is TRBJ1-1; D gene ambiguous. V was clipped by 2 bases and J by 1 base, with 5 bases between them. The CDR3 runs to 13 residues. The V gene's germline CDR1 is MDHEN and CDR2 SYDVKM. The CDR3 sequence is CASSLEENTEAFF. The DNA for the CDR3 is TGTGCCAGCAGTTTAGAGGAGAACACTGAAGCTTTCTTT.

CDR3 in DNA: TGCGCCAGCAGCTTGGTGTGGACTAGAGCAACAGATACGCAGTATTTT. Its translation is CASSLVWTRATDTQYF. The gene calls are TRBV5-1 and TRBJ2-3, with 7 positions matching TRBD2. Germline V gene sequence: CDR1 SGHRS, CDR2 YFSETQ. J was trimmed by 3 bases and V by 0 bases; bases with no gene match: 7. This CDR3 has 16 amino acids.

As to this clone: The sample has other DNA sequences that encode this CDR3 too. V is TRBV28 and J is TRBJ1-5, with D perhaps matching TRBD1 (5 bases). The CDR3 sequence is 15 residues long. Trimming left V 1 base short and J 1 base short, with 8 bases between. Germline loops: CDR1 MDHEN, CDR2 SYDVKM. The CDR3 DNA reads TGTGCCAGCAGTTTATCCGCAGGGAGCAATCAGCCCCAGCATTTT. Translating gives CASSLSAGSNQPQHF.

The chain uses TRBV28 and TRBJ2-3, with TRBD2 as a possible D gene (5 bases). This CDR3 region has 15 residues. Germline V gene sequence: CDR1 MDHEN, CDR2 SYDVKM. Trimming cost V 0 bases and J 10 bases, with 17 bases left between them. The CDR3 here is CASSLWASSKDSQYF. CDR3 nucleotide sequence: TGTGCCAGCAGTTTATGGGCGTCTTCTAAGGACTCGCAGTATTTT.

The chain joins TRBV27 to TRBJ2-1; 9 nucleotides match TRBD2. This CDR3 spans 16 amino acids. Germline loops: CDR1 MNHEY, CDR2 SMNVEV (reference sequence). After removal of 5 bases from V and 4 bases from J, the junction contained 9 bases not matched to a gene. This CDR3 is CASSTPLTSGYNEQFF. CDR3 nucleotide sequence: TGTGCCAGCAGTACCCCGTTGACTAGCGGATACAATGAGCAGTTCTTC.

This chain joins TRBV27 and TRBJ1-1, with unresolved D. Germline CDR1 is MNHEY and CDR2 is SMNVEV (reference sequence). With 2 bases removed from V and 4 bases from J, the gap between germline ends came to 14 bases. The CDR3 covers 15 residues. Here the CDR3 DNA reads TGTGCCAGCAGTTTAATCGGGGATTATGGCACTGAAGCTTTCTTT. It encodes CASSLIGDYGTEAFF.

The gene calls are TRBV4-3 and TRBJ2-3; no definite D call. Per germline, CDR1 LGHNA and CDR2 YSLEER. V was trimmed by 0 bases and J by 4 bases, leaving 11 bases between them. This CDR3 spans 15 amino acids. As DNA, the CDR3 is TGCGCCAGCAGCCAAGATTCTTTGGGTCCAGATACGCAGTATTTT. It is translated as CASSQDSLGPDTQYF.

This chain joins TRBV7-3 and TRBJ2-7; D possibly matches TRBD1 or TRBD2 (5 bases each). V lost 4 bases and J 1 base, leaving 14 bases between the germline ends. The CDR3 spans 15 residues. Germline lookup yields CDR1 SGHTA and CDR2 FQGTGA. This CDR3 reads CASSYDGTGSYEQYF. In nucleotides, the CDR3 is TGTGCCAGCAGCTACGACGGGACGGGGTCCTACGAGCAGTACTTC.

Comment on this clone: In the same sample, other DNA sequences code for this CDR3. The chain joins TRBV5-1 to TRBJ2-5, with 11 bases lining up with TRBD1. CDR3 size: 15 residues. V was pared by 4 bases and J by 5 bases, with 7 bases of the junction left unmatched. Germline V gene sequence: CDR1 SGHRS, CDR2 YFSETQ. In nucleotides, the CDR3 is TGCGCCAGCAGCCCTGGACAGGGGGCGCGGGAGACCCAGTACTTC. Translating gives CASSPGQGARETQYF.

This chain joins TRBV7-9 and TRBJ2-7; D possibly matches TRBD1 or TRBD2 (5 bases each). V lost 5 bases, J lost 3 bases, and 11 bases lay in between. CDR3 length: 13 residues. Germline V gene data show CDR1 as SEHNR and CDR2 as FQNEAQ (reference sequence). The CDR3 is CASSAPGGYEQYF. CDR3 sequence (DNA): TGTGCCAGCAGCGCTCCTGGGGGCTACGAGCAGTACTTC. The full variable domain, completed using reference TRBV7-9 and TRBJ2-7, is DTGVSQNPRHKITKRGQNVTFRCDPISEHNRLYWYRQTLGQGPEFLTYFQNEAQLEKSRLLSDRFSAERPKGSFSTLEIQRTEQGDSAMYLCASSAPGGYEQYFGPGTRLTVT.

The genes are TRBV5-6 and TRBJ2-7, with D maybe TRBD1 (6 bases). The CDR3 runs 15 residues. V lost 1 base, J lost 3 bases, and 14 bases lay in between. Germline CDR1 SGHDT, CDR2 YYEEEE. CDR3 residues: CASSLQGRQIYEQYF. For the CDR3, the DNA is TGTGCCAGCAGCTTGCAGGGGCGGCAAATCTACGAGCAGTACTTC.